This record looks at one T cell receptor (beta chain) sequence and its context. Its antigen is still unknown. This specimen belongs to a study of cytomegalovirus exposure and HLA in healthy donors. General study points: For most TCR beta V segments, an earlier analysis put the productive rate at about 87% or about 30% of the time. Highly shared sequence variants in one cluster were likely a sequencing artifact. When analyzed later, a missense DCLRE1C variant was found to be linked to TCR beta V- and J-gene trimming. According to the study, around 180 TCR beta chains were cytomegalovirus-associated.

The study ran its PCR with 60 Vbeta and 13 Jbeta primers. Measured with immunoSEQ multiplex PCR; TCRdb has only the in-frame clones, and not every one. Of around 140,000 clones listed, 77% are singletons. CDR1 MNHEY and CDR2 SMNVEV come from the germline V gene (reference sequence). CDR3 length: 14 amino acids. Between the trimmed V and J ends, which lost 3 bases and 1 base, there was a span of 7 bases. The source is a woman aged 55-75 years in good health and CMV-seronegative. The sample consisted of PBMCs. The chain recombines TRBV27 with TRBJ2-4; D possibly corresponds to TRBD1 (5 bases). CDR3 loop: CASSLAGAKNIQYF. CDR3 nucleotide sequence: TGTGCCAGCAGTTTGGCAGGGGCCAAAAACATTCAGTACTTC.